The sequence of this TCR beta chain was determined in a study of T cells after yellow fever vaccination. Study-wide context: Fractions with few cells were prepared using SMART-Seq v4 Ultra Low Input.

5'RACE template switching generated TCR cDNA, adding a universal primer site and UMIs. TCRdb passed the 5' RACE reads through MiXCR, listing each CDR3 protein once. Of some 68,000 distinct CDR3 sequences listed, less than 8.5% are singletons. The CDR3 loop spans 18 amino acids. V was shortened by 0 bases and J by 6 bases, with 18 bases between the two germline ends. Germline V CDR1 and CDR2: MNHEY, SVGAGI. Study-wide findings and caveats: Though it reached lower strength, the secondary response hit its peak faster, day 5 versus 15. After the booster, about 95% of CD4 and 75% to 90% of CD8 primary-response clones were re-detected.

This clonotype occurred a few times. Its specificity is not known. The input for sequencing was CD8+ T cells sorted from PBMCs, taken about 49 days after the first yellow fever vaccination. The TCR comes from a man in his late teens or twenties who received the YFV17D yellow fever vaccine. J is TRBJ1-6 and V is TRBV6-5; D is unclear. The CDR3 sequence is CASSYSTDGAVINSPLHF. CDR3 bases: TGTGCCAGCAGTTACTCGACGGATGGTGCCGTGATTAATTCACCCCTCCACTTT.